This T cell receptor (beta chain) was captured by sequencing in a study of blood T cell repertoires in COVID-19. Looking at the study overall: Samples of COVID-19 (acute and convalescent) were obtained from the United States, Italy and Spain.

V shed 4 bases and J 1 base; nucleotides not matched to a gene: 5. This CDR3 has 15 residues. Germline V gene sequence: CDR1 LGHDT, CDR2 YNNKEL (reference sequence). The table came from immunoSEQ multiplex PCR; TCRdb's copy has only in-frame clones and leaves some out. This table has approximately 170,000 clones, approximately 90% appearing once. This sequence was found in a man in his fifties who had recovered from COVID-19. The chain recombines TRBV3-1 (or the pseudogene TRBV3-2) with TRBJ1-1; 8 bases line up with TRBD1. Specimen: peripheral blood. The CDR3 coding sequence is TGTGCCAGCAGCCCCAGGGGGCGGGAGAACACTGAAGCTTTCTTT. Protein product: CASSPRGRENTEAFF.